This TCR beta chain was recorded in a study of cytomegalovirus exposure and HLA in healthy donors. The CDR3 is 13 residues long. CDR1 and CDR2 (germline): LGHNA, YSLEER. V dropped 5 bases and J dropped 7 bases, with 11 bases sitting between them. The repertoire was sequenced with immunoSEQ multiplex PCR; TCRdb's copy has only in-frame clones and lacks some. The table records roughly 330,000 clones, 87% of them present only once. This rearrangement joins TRBV4-3 to TRBJ2-2; perhaps TRBD2 as D (6 bases). The origin of this receptor is a woman in her 30s in good health and CMV-seropositive. The sample comprised PBMCs. CDR3 in DNA: TGCGCCAGCAGCAGGGACTTCTACGGGGAGCTGTTTTTT. Its protein product is CASSRDFYGELFF.